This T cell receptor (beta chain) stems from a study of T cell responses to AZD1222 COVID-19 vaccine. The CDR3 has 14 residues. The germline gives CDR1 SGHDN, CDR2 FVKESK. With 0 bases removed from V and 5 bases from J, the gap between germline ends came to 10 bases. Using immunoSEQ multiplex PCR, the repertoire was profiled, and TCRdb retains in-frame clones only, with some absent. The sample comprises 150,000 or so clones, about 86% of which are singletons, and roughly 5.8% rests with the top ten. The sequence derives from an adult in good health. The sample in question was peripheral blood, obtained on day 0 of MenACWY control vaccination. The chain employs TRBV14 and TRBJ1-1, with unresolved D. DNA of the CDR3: TGTGCCAGCAGCCAAGATCAGCGGGTTACTGAAGCTTTCTTT. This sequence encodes CASSQDQRVTEAFF.